What follows are 4 T cell receptor beta chains derived from one specimen sequenced in a study of human T cells and chemical hapten exposure. Specified time point: patch test 3, about 24 weeks after DPC sensitization. Treatment defined: therapeutic diphenylcyclopropenone sensitization with weekly scalp DPC. TCRdb reprocessed the RACE reads with MiXCR, giving one entry per CDR3 protein. Of more than 150,000 distinct CDR3 sequences in the sample, approximately 24% were seen once. The specimen comprised whole blood, sampled in connection with sensitization to the hapten diphenylcyclopropenone (DPC). All receptors derive from a middle-aged woman with alopecia areata. Some clones in this sample may be carry-over from other donors' samples.

Only a few counts were recorded for this clonotype. The V and J genes are TRBV28 and TRBJ1-6; D uncertain. CDR3 length equals 14 residues. Trimming took 2 bases from V and 9 from J, leaving 11 bases between them. The germline gives CDR1 MDHEN, CDR2 SYDVKM. CDR3 protein: CASSLESLGSPLHF. The CDR3 bases are TGTGCCAGCAGTTTAGAGTCGTTAGGTTCACCCCTCCACTTT.

The rearrangement joins TRBV7-9 to TRBJ1-2, with D possibly being TRBD1 (6 bases). Trimming shortened V by 2 bases and J by 6 bases, and 16 bases separated the two germline ends. Looked up from germline, CDR1 is SEHNR and CDR2 is FQNEAQ (reference sequence). The CDR3 is made up of 15 amino acids. The CDR3 spells CASSLSLITGHGYTF. CDR3 coding DNA: TGTGCCAGCAGCTTAAGTCTCATCACAGGGCATGGCTACACCTTC.

The chain is built from TRBV27 and TRBJ2-1; 7 nucleotides line up with TRBD2. The V gene end was trimmed by 7 bases and the J gene end by 0 bases; junction bases not matched to a gene: 12. The CDR3 is 17 amino acids. Germline loops: CDR1 MNHEY, CDR2 SMNVEV (reference sequence). Written as DNA, the CDR3 is TGTGCCAGCACCCCCACCCCGGGAGGCGGCTCCTACAATGAGCAGTTCTTC. It is translated as CASTPTPGGGSYNEQFF.

In this sample, this clonotype turned up a few times. This sequence joins TRBV11-2 and TRBJ2-1, with D possibly matching TRBD2 (5 bases). CDR3 length: 14 amino acids. Germline CDR1 reads SGHAT; CDR2 reads FQNNGV. V was shortened by 2 bases and J by 7 bases, with 12 bases between the two germline ends. CDR3: CASSLNFRGNEQFF. The CDR3, as DNA: TGTGCCAGCAGCTTAAATTTTCGGGGAAATGAGCAGTTCTTC.